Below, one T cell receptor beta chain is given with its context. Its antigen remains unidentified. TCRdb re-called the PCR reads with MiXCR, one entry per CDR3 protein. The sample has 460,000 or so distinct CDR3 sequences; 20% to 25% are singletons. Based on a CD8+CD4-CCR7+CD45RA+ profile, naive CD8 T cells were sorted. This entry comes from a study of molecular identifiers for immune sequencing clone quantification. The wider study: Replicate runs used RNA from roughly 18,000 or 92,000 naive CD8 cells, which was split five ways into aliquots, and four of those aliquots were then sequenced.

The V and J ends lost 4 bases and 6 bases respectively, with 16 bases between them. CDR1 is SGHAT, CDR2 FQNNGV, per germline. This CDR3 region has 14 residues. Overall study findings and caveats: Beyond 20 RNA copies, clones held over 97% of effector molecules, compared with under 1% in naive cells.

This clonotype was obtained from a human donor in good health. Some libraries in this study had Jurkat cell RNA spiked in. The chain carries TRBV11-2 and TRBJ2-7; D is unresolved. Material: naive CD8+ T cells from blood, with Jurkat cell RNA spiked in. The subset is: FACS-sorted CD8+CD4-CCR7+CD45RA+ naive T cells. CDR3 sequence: CASSSTPRGGEQYF. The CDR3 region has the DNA TGTGCCAGCAGCTCTACCCCCCGAGGTGGCGAGCAGTACTTC.